Here is one T cell receptor (beta chain) with its context. Antigen specificity is unknown. PCR primers comprised 60 Vbeta and 13 Jbeta primers. Clones were sequenced by immunoSEQ multiplex PCR, and TCRdb holds only the in-frame ones, with some missing. This repertoire shows roughly 100,000 clones, more than 9.5% found once; its top ten account for approximately 15%. These data originate in a study of cytomegalovirus exposure and HLA in healthy donors. Regarding the study as a whole: Donor immune exposure was known only as CMV serostatus. A missense variant in DCLRE1C was later tied to TCR beta V- and J-gene trimming. TCR beta chains associated with HLA were, in a later analysis, more clonally expanded than equally common others.

Germline V gene data show CDR1 as SGDLS and CDR2 as YYNGEE. The junction had 7 bases not matched to a gene; V was cut back by 3 bases and J by 2 bases. The CDR3 consists of 15 residues. The sequenced material came from PBMCs. This TCR derives from a man between 35 and 55 years old in good health and CMV-seropositive. This chain connects TRBV9 to TRBJ1-1; 7 bases agree with TRBD1. The CDR3 region has the DNA TGTGCCAGCAGCGCCACGGACAGGCCCAACACTGAAGCTTTCTTT. This translates into CASSATDRPNTEAFF.